The clone carrying this TCR beta chain was counted ten times or more. Its antigen remains unidentified. The data are from a study of CD8+CD57+ T cells in acquired aplastic anemia. About the study: Around 3.2 ug was the average amount of DNA from sorted CD4+ and CD8+ cells. Healthy donors gave about 10.8 million reads on average for CD4+ cells.

TCR beta VDJ combinations and CDR3 sequences were profiled from genomic DNA. TCRdb redid the calling of the reads with MiXCR, one entry per CDR3 protein. The table has approximately 200,000 distinct CDR3 sequences, around 59% seen once. Findings and limits, study-wide: Common to patients and controls were about 31 CD8+ CDR3 sequences. The CD8+ Simpson's diversity of patients and controls was not significantly different.

The V gene's germline CDR1 is LGHNA and CDR2 YSLEER. The CDR3 totals 15 residues. The V end was cut by 0 bases, the J end by 2 bases, with 11 bases between. The sample consisted of sorted CD4+, CD8+, or CD8+CD57+ T cells (not recorded which) from PBMCs. This TCR was sampled from a human donor in good health, serving as a control. The J gene is TRBJ2-7, the V gene TRBV4-3; weak D call: TRBD2 (6 bases). CDR3 coding DNA: TGCGCCAGCAGCCAAGATGAAGGCGGGACCTACGAGCAGTACTTC. Translation gives CASSQDEGGTYEQYF.